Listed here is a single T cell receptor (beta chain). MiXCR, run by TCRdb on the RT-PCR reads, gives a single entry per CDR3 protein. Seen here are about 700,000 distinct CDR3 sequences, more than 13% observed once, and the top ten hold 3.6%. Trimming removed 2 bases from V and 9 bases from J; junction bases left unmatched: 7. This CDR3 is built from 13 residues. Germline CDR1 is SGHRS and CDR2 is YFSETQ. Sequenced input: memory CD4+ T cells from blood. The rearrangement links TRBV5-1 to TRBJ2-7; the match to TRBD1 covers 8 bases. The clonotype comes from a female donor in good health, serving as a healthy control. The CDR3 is CASSLAFGQGQYF. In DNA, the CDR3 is TGCGCCAGCAGCTTAGCATTCGGACAGGGGCAGTACTTC.